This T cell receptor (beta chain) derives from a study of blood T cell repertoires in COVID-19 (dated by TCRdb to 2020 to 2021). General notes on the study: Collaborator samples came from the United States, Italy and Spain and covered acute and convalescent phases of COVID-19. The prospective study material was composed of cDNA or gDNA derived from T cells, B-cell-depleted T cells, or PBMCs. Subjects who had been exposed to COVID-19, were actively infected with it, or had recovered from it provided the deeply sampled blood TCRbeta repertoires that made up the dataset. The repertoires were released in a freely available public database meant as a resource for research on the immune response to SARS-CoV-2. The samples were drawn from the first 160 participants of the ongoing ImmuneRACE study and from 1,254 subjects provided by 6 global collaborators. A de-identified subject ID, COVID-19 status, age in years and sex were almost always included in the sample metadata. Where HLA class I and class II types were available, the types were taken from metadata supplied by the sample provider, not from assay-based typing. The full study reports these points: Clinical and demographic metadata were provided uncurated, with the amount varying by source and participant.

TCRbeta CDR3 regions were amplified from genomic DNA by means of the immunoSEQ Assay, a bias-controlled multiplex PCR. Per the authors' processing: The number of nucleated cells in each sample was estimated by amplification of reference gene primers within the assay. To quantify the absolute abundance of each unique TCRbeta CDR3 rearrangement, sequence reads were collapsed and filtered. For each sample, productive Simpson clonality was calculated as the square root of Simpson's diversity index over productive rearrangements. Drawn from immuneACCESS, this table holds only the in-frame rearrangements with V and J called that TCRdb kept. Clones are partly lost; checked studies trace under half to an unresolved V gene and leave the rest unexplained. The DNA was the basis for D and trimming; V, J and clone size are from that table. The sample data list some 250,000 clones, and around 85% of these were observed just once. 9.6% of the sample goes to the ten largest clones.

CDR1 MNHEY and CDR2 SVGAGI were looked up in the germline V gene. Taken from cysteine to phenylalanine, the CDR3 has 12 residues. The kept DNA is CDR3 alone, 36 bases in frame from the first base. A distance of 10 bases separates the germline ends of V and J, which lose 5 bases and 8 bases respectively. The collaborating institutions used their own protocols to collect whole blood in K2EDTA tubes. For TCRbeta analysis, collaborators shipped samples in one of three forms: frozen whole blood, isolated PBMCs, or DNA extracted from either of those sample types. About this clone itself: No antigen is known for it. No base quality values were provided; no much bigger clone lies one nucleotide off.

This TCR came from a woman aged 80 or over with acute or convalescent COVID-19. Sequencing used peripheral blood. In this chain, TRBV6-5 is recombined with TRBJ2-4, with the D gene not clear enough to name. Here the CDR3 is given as CASSPQEDIQYF. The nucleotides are TGTGCCAGCAGTCCTCAAGAGGACATTCAGTACTTC.